The 8 T cell receptor beta chains below come from one sample, sequenced in a study of radiation and T cells in renal cell carcinoma. Here immunoSEQ multiplex PCR was the method, and the copy in TCRdb shows in-frame clones only, minus some. Among about 150,000 clones listed, over 80% were seen once. Time point noted: blood 2 weeks post-SBRT. Treatment defined: 15 Gy SBRT to primary tumor, nephrectomy 4 weeks later. Source: blood, taken from a patient whose treatment included radiotherapy and nephrectomy. The receptor source for this set is a woman aged 45 to 65 with renal cell carcinoma.

The CDR3 sequence is CASSLGTGRNYGYTF. In DNA, the CDR3 is TGTGCCAGCAGTTTAGGGACAGGGAGAAACTATGGCTACACCTTC. The V gene is TRBV6-5, the J gene TRBJ1-2, with 9 bases identical to TRBD1. The germline gives CDR1 MNHEY, CDR2 SVGAGI. The V gene end was trimmed by 4 bases and the J gene end by 2 bases; junction bases not matched to a gene: 5. The CDR3 loop spans 15 amino acids.

This clone was observed a single time. The chain links TRBV5-4 to TRBJ2-5; 13 bases fit TRBD2. J gave up 0 bases and V 0 bases, and 5 bases lay outside the gene matches. Germline V gene lookup returns CDR1 SGHNT and CDR2 YYREEE (reference sequence). CDR3 length: 18 residues. The CDR3 DNA sequence: TGTGCCAGCAGCTTGGCCTCGACTAGCGGGGGGTACCAAGAGACCCAGTACTTC. Translating it yields CASSLASTSGGYQETQYF.

The chain has TRBV19 and TRBJ1-5; TRBD1 aligns across 9 bases. The V gene end was trimmed by 7 bases and the J gene end by 4 bases; junction bases not matched to a gene: 11. This CDR3 has 16 amino acids. Germline-derived CDR1 and CDR2 are LNHDA and SQIVND (reference sequence). Here the CDR3 reads CASMLNRGRVNQPQHF. DNA of the CDR3: TGTGCCAGTATGCTTAACAGGGGGCGCGTGAATCAGCCCCAGCATTTT. The full variable domain, completed using reference TRBV19 and TRBJ1-5, is DGGITQSPKYLFRKEGQNVTLSCEQNLNHDAMYWYRQDPGQGLRLIYYSQIVNDFQKGDIAEGYSVSREKKESFPLTVTSAQKNPTAFYLCASMLNRGRVNQPQHFGDGTRLSIL.

The gene calls are TRBV6-6 and TRBJ1-2; D call uncertain. This CDR3 contains 14 residues. Germline CDR1 MNHNY, CDR2 SVGAGI (reference sequence). Trimming cost V 2 bases and J 5 bases, with 12 bases left between them. CDR3 loop: CASSYGQEQYGYTF. The CDR3 bases are TGTGCCAGCAGTTACGGGCAGGAGCAATATGGCTACACCTTC.

The chain links TRBV5-5 to TRBJ1-4; possible D gene TRBD1, 5 bases. This CDR3 has 15 residues. Germline lookup yields CDR1 SGHKS and CDR2 YYEKEE (reference sequence). V lost 1 base to trimming and J lost 3 bases, with 10 bases between them. The CDR3 sequence is CASSLRGASNEKLFF. The CDR3 coding sequence is TGTGCCAGCAGCTTGAGGGGAGCCTCTAATGAAAAACTGTTTTTT.

This chain links TRBV5-4 with TRBJ1-1; D perhaps matches TRBD1 (5 bases). CDR1 SGHNT and CDR2 YYREEE come from the germline V gene (reference sequence). V gave up 0 bases and J gave up 0 bases, with 12 bases separating them. This CDR3 spans 16 amino acids. The CDR3 nucleotides read TGTGCCAGCAGCTTGGTGCCGGGACGGATGAACACTGAAGCTTTCTTT. Its protein product is CASSLVPGRMNTEAFF.

The V gene is TRBV4-3, the J gene TRBJ1-6; D is uncertain. Trimming removed 1 base at V and 4 bases at J, with 14 bases between. The CDR3 loop spans 17 amino acids. CDR1 and CDR2 (germline): LGHNA, YSLEER. The CDR3 region has the DNA TGCGCCAGCAGCCAAGGTGACTCGTCTCCTTATAATTCACCCCTCCACTTT. Protein sequence: CASSQGDSSPYNSPLHF.

The rearrangement joins TRBV5-1 to TRBJ2-5; D not certain. The CDR3 extends over 14 amino acids. Trimming took 1 base from V and 1 from J, leaving 8 bases between them. Germline loops: CDR1 SGHRS, CDR2 YFSETQ. CDR3 loop: CASSLQQTQETQYF. CDR3 nucleotide sequence: TGCGCCAGCAGCTTGCAACAGACCCAAGAGACCCAGTACTTC. Variable domain in full (rest from reference TRBV5-1 and TRBJ2-5): KAGVTQTPRYLIKTRGQQVTLSCSPISGHRSVSWYQQTPGQGLQFLFEYFSETQRNKGNFPGRFSGRQFSNSRSEMNVSTLELGDSALYLCASSLQQTQETQYFGPGTRLLVL.